This T cell receptor (beta chain) originates from a study of OX40 agonist ivuxolimab in advanced cancers. The study, taken as a whole, reports: The authors also found low normalized T-cell clonal expansion in some nonresponders. At doses 0.1 to 3.0 mg/kg, CD4+ and CD8+ clones expanded. The work left the antigen specificity of expanded peripheral T cells undetermined.

The CDR3 has 13 residues. CDR1 is MNHNS and CDR2 is SASEGT in the germline V gene. V shed 10 bases and J 8 bases; nucleotides not matched to a gene: 10. A word on this clone: Its antigen is currently unknown.

Profiling relied on immunoSEQ multiplex PCR, and the TCRdb table lists in-frame clones only, not all of them. Of some 59,000 clones in the sample, 82% were seen once. Sequencing was performed on CD4+ or CD8+ T cells sorted from blood, taken in a trial of the OX40 agonist ivuxolimab. This receptor was obtained from an adult with an advanced solid tumor such as melanoma, head and neck, liver or kidney cancer. The chain links TRBV6-1 to TRBJ2-1; 8 nucleotides line up with TRBD1. The CDR3 DNA follows: TGTGCCACCCAATTGGACAGGGTCTATGAGCAGTTCTTC. Encoded protein: CATQLDRVYEQFF.